This T cell receptor beta chain was obtained from a study of blood T cell repertoires in COVID-19. Study-level background: The cDNA or gDNA used as material had been derived from T cells, B-cell-depleted T cells, or PBMCs.

Germline V gene lookup returns CDR1 MDHEN and CDR2 SYDVKM. The CDR3 consists of 17 residues. V was clipped by 6 bases and J by 0 bases, with 18 bases between them. Produced via immunoSEQ multiplex PCR; TCRdb's table is partial and in-frame only. The table shows 150,000 to 200,000 clones, with 60% to 80% occurring only once. This receptor was obtained from a man in his sixties with active or convalescent COVID-19. Sequencing was done on a sample of peripheral blood. The J gene is TRBJ1-3, the V gene TRBV28; D perhaps matches TRBD1 (5 bases). The CDR3 DNA is TGTGCCAGCAGCACTCCCCCAGGGAGGGACTCTGGAAACACCATATATTTT. It is translated as CASSTPPGRDSGNTIYF. Filled out from reference TRBV28 and TRBJ1-3, the complete variable domain reads DVKVTQSSRYLVKRTGEKVFLECVQDMDHENMFWYRQDPGLGLRLIYFSYDVKMKEKGDIPEGYSVSREKKERFSLILESASTNQTSMYLCASSTPPGRDSGNTIYFGEGSWLTVV.